This T cell receptor (beta chain) is drawn from a study of cytomegalovirus exposure and HLA in healthy donors. Study-wide results and caveats: A link between a missense DCLRE1C variant and TCR beta V- and J-gene trimming emerged from a later analysis. Both high specificity and high sensitivity reportedly marked the classifier's diagnosis of cytomegalovirus status. No immune exposure information besides CMV serostatus was available.

Each of the donors was a healthy bone marrow donor. PCR used 60 Vbeta primers and 13 Jbeta primers. The repertoire was sequenced with immunoSEQ multiplex PCR; TCRdb's copy has only in-frame clones and lacks some. The sample consists of approximately 170,000 clones, around three quarters of them appearing once. As concerns this clone: What it binds is not known.

Source material: PBMCs. The TCR comes from a woman under 30 in good health and CMV-seronegative.

The CDR3 region has the DNA TGCGCCAGCAGCTCGACCACGGGACAGGGATCGAACACCGGGGAGCTGTTTTTT. It specifies CASSSTTGQGSNTGELFF. The chain joins TRBV5-1 to TRBJ2-2, with TRBD1 matching over 9 bases. V trimming: 3 bases; J trimming: 0 bases; junction bases outside the gene matches: 9. There are 18 residues in the CDR3. Germline V gene lookup returns CDR1 SGHRS and CDR2 YFSETQ.